The T cell receptor beta chain under discussion was sequenced for a study of glioma-infiltrating T cells after dendritic cell vaccination. Study as a whole: Autologous tumor lysate was loaded overnight onto monocyte-derived dendritic cells grown seven days with IL-4 and GM-CSF.

Germline loops: CDR1 MNHEY, CDR2 SVGAGI. CDR3 length: 12 residues. Trimming removed 5 bases from V and 4 bases from J; junction bases left unmatched: 1. Repertoires were generated with immunoSEQ multiplex PCR, while TCRdb's copy carries only in-frame clones and drops some. The table has approximately 110,000 clones, 90% seen once. This clone occurred a few times. Other DNA sequences in this specimen translate into the identical CDR3. This sample's time point: after dendritic cell vaccination, including at tumor progression/relapse. The clonotype originates from a human donor with glioblastoma. Specimen: blood, collected after dendritic cell vaccination. The J gene is TRBJ2-7, the V gene TRBV6-5; 8 nucleotides align to TRBD1. CDR3 sequence: CASSRDRYEQYF. In DNA form, the CDR3 reads TGTGCCAGCAGTAGGGACAGGTACGAGCAGTACTTC.